Listed below are T cell receptor beta chains from one sample, sequenced in a study of OX40 agonist ivuxolimab in advanced cancers. Only in-frame clones appear in the TCRdb table, and some are missing; sequencing was by immunoSEQ multiplex PCR. The sample holds 50,000 to 60,000 clones, approximately 86% seen once. Sequenced here: CD4+ or CD8+ T cells sorted from blood, sampled in a trial of the OX40 agonist ivuxolimab. The origin of the receptors is an adult with an advanced solid tumor such as melanoma, head and neck, liver or kidney cancer. Each CDR3 is given with its conserved first and last residue. The order of the fields is V gene, D gene, J gene, clone size, CDR3 protein, CDR3 DNA. The D gene is left open where the match is weak. Size is stated for part of the rows, as once, few or many counts, or as a class when the clone is expanded.

TRBV19	NA	TRBJ2-1	NA	CASSIVRLGLGRPYNEQFF	TGTGCCAGTAGTATAGTAAGGCTTGGTCTGGGACGCCCCTACAATGAGCAGTTCTTC
TRBV28	NA	TRBJ1-2	NA	CASSLPTENYGYTF	TGTGCCAGCAGTTTACCGACAGAAAACTATGGCTACACCTTC
TRBV27	NA	TRBJ1-2	NA	CASSLVGGNYGYTF	TGTGCCAGCAGTTTAGTAGGCGGGAACTATGGCTACACCTTC
TRBV7-9	NA	TRBJ2-7	few	CASSDRRDSHEQYF	TGTGCCAGCAGCGACAGACGAGATTCTCACGAGCAGTACTTC
TRBV4-1	TRBD1	TRBJ1-1	NA	CASSQGTGINTEAFF	TGCGCCAGCAGCCAAGGGACAGGCATTAACACTGAAGCTTTCTTT
TRBV19	NA	TRBJ1-1	NA	CASSIGGMGTEAFF	TGTGCCAGTAGTATAGGGGGCATGGGCACTGAAGCTTTCTTT
TRBV15	NA	TRBJ2-7	NA	CATSRDRGPIYEQYF	TGTGCCACCAGCAGAGATCGAGGTCCGATCTACGAGCAGTACTTC
TRBV5-1	NA	TRBJ2-1	NA	CASSLAPSNNEQFF	TGCGCCAGCAGCTTGGCCCCTAGTAACAATGAGCAGTTCTTC
TRBV7-2	NA	TRBJ2-2	NA	CASNPRRVANTGELFF	TGTGCCAGCAACCCTCGGAGGGTTGCGAACACCGGGGAGCTGTTTTTT
TRBV29-1	NA	TRBJ1-5	NA	CSVEDFADPNQPQHF	TGCAGCGTTGAAGATTTCGCGGACCCGAATCAGCCCCAGCATTTT
TRBV12-5	TRBD1	TRBJ2-1	once	CASGQGAERNEQFF	TGTGCTAGTGGCCAGGGGGCGGAGCGCAATGAGCAGTTCTTC
TRBV5-6	NA	TRBJ2-2	NA	CASSLQNTGELFF	TGTGCCAGCAGCTTACAGAACACCGGGGAGCTGTTTTTT
TRBV28	NA	TRBJ1-1	NA	CASSPPRGASEAFF	TGTGCCAGCAGTCCCCCCCGGGGGGCCTCGGAAGCTTTCTTT
TRBV7-8	TRBD1	TRBJ2-7	NA	CASSLGRGLGSPYEQYF	TGTGCCAGCAGCTTAGGCAGGGGGCTTGGTAGCCCCTACGAGCAGTACTTC
TRBV6-6	NA	TRBJ2-7	NA	CAISEARTVVYEQYF	TGTGCCATCAGTGAGGCGAGGACAGTAGTATACGAGCAGTACTTC
TRBV19	NA	TRBJ2-2	NA	CATSTGANTGELFF	TGTGCCACCTCCACGGGCGCGAACACCGGGGAGCTGTTTTTT
TRBV11-2	NA	TRBJ1-4	NA	CASSFTWTNEKLFF	TGTGCCAGCAGCTTTACTTGGACGAATGAAAAACTGTTTTTT
TRBV19	NA	TRBJ1-5	NA	CASRGNAGEAQPQHF	TGTGCCAGTAGGGGTAATGCAGGGGAGGCTCAGCCCCAGCATTTT
TRBV6-6	NA	TRBJ2-3	NA	CASRSSSADTQYF	TGTGCCAGCCGGAGCAGTAGTGCAGATACGCAGTATTTT
TRBV19	TRBD1	TRBJ1-6	once	CASRFWDRDNSPLHF	TGTGCCAGTAGATTCTGGGACAGGGATAATTCACCCCTCCACTTT
TRBV9	TRBD1	TRBJ1-1	NA	CASSSLTDRGVAFF	TGTGCCAGCAGCTCTCTGACCGACAGGGGAGTGGCTTTCTTT
TRBV6-5	NA	TRBJ2-3	NA	CASSEAPGPTQYF	TGTGCCAGCAGCGAGGCGCCGGGGCCTACGCAGTATTTT
TRBV28	NA	TRBJ1-1	NA	CASSLWRTANTEAFF	TGTGCCAGCAGTTTATGGCGGACAGCGAACACTGAAGCTTTCTTT
TRBV10-3	NA	TRBJ2-7	NA	CAIGGKGSYEQYF	TGTGCCATCGGGGGGAAAGGTTCCTACGAGCAGTACTTC
TRBV15	TRBD1	TRBJ1-5	NA	CATSRDRENQPQHF	TGTGCCACCAGCAGGGACAGGGAGAATCAGCCCCAGCATTTT
TRBV28	TRBD2	TRBJ2-1	NA	CASSPIAGGLGNEQFF	TGTGCCAGCAGTCCTATAGCGGGAGGCCTGGGGAATGAGCAGTTCTTC
TRBV2	TRBD2	TRBJ2-7	NA	CASSGSGGFSYEQYF	TGTGCCAGCAGTGGGAGCGGGGGTTTCTCCTACGAGCAGTACTTC
TRBV30	NA	TRBJ1-1	once	CAWTLGFPRRENTEAFF	TGTGCCTGGACCCTAGGGTTCCCCCGCCGGGAGAACACTGAAGCTTTCTTT
TRBV9	NA	TRBJ1-2	NA	CASSVDVAPEDGYTF	TGTGCCAGCAGCGTAGATGTAGCCCCAGAGGATGGCTACACCTTC